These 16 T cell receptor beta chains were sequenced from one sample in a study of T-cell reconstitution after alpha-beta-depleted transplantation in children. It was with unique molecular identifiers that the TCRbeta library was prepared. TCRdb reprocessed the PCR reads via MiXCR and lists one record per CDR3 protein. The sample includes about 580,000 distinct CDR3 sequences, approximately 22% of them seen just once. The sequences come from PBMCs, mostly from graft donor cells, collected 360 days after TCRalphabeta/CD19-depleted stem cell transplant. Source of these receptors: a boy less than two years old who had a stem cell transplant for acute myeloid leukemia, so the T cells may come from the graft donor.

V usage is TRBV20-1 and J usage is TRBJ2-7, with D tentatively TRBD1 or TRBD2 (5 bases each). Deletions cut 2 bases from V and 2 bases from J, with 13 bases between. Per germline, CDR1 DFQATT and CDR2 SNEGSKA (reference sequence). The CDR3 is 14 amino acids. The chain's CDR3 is CSARSRDGTYEQYF. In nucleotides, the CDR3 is TGCAGTGCTAGATCCCGGGACGGAACCTACGAGCAGTACTTC.

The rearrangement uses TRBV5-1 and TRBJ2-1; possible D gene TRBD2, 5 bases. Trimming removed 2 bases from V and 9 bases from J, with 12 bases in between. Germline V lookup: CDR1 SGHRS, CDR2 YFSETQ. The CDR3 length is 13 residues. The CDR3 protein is CASSLNIRGEQFF. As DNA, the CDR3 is TGCGCCAGCAGCTTAAACATACGGGGTGAGCAGTTCTTC.

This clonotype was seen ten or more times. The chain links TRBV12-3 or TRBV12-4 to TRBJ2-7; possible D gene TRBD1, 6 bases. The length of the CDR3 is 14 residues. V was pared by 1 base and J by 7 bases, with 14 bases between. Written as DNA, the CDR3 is TGTGCCAGCAGTTTAGGGATGGACAGTTCTGAGCAGTACGTC. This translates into CASSLGMDSSEQYV.

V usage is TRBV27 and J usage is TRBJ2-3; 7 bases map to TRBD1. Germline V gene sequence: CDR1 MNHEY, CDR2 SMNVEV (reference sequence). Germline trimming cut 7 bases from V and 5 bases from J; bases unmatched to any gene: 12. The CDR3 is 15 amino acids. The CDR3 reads CASTQGSGGQDTQYF. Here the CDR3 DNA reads TGTGCCAGCACCCAAGGGTCAGGGGGTCAAGATACGCAGTATTTT.

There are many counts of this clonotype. CDR3 amino acids: CASSLSVKNTEAFF. The CDR3 region has the DNA TGTGCCAGCAGCCTCAGCGTAAAGAACACTGAAGCTTTCTTT. The chain is built from TRBV7-3 and TRBJ1-1; D unresolved. Germline V gene data show CDR1 as SGHTA and CDR2 as FQGTGA. The V gene lost 5 bases and the J gene lost 1 base, with 11 bases spanning the gap. This CDR3 spans 14 amino acids. Together with reference TRBV7-3 and TRBJ1-1, the CDR3 gives the full variable domain: GAGVSQTPSNKVTEKGKYVELRCDPISGHTALYWYRQSLGQGPEFLIYFQGTGAADDSGLPNDRFFAVRPEGSVSTLKIQRTERGDSAVYLCASSLSVKNTEAFFGQGTRLTVV.

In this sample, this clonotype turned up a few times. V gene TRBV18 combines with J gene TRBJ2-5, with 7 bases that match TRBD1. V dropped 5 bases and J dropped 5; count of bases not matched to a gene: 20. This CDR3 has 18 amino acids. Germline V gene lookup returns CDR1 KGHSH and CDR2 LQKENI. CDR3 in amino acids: CASSSGSFDRENWETQYF. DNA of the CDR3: TGTGCCAGCTCATCAGGGAGCTTCGACAGGGAGAATTGGGAGACCCAGTACTTC.

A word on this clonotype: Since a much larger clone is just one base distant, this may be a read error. CDR3 coding DNA: TGCAGTGCTAGAGTCCTGAGGGTCCCAGAGACCCTGTACTTC. Its translation: CSARVLRVPETLYF. The chain joins TRBV20-1 to TRBJ2-5, with D possibly being TRBD2 (5 bases). Germline assignment: CDR1 DFQATT and CDR2 SNEGSKA (reference sequence). The CDR3 is 14 amino acids.

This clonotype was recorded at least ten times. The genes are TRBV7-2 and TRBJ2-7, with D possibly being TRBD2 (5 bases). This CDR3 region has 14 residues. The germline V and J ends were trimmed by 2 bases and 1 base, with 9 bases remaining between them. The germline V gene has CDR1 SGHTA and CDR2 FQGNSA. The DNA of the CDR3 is TGTGCCAGCAGCTTATACCGGGATTCCTACGAGCAGTACTTC. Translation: CASSLYRDSYEQYF.

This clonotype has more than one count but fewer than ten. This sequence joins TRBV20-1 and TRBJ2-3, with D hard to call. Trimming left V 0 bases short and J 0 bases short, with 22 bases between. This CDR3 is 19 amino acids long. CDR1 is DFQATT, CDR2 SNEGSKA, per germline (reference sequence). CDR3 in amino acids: CSARDLRQSLLTSTDTQYF. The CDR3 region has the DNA TGCAGTGCTAGAGATCTCAGACAAAGCCTACTCACTAGCACAGATACGCAGTATTTT.

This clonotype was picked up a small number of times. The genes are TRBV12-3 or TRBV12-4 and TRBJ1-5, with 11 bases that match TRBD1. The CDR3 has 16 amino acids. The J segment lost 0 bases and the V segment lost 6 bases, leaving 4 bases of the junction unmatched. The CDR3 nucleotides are TGTGCCAGCAGGCCGGGACAGGGGGATAGCAATCAGCCCCAGCATTTT. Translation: CASRPGQGDSNQPQHF.

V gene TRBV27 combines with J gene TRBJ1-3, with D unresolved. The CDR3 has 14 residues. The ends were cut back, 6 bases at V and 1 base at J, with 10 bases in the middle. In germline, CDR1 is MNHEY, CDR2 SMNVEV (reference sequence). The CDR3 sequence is CASSLTPSGNTIYF. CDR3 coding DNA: TGTGCCAGCAGCCTGACTCCTTCTGGAAACACCATATATTTT.

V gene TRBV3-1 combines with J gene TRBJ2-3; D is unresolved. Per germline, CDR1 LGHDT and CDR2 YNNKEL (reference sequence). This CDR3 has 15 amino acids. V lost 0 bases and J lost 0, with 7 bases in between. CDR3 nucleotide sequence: TGTGCCAGCAGCCAAGATCCGGAAAGCACAGATACGCAGTATTTT. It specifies CASSQDPESTDTQYF.

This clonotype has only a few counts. The DNA for the CDR3 is TGTGCCAGCAGTTTAACGAGGGAGCTGTTTTTT. Its translation is CASSLTRELFF. This chain links TRBV12-3 or TRBV12-4 with TRBJ2-2; D gene unclear. The CDR3 spans 11 residues. Between the trimmed V and J ends, which lost 2 bases and 9 bases, there was a span of 4 bases.

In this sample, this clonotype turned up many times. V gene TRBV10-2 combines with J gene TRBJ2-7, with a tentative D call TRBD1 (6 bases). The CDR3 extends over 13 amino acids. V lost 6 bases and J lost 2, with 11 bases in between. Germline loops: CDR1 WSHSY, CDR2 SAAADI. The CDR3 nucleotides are TGCGCCAGCAGCACCAACAGGGCCTACGAGCAGTACGTC. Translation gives CASSTNRAYEQYV.

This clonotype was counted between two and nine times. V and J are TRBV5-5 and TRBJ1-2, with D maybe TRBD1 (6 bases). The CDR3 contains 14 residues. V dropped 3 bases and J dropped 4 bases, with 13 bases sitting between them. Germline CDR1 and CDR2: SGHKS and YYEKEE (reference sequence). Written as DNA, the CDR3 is TGTGCCAGCAGCTGGCGACAGGAGGGCTATGGCTACACCTTC. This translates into CASSWRQEGYGYTF.

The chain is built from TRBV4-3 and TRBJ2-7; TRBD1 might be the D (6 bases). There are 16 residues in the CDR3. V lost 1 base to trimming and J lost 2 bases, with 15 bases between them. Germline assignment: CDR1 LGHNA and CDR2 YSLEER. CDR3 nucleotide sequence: TGCGCCAGCAGCCAAGGGCTGGACAGATCTACCTACGAGCAGTACTTC. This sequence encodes CASSQGLDRSTYEQYF.